What follows are 31 T cell receptor beta chains derived from one specimen sequenced in a study of blood T cell repertoires in COVID-19. The data were produced by immunoSEQ multiplex PCR, yet TCRdb's version contains in-frame clones alone and is incomplete. The sample has approximately 300,000 clones; about nine tenths are singletons. The sample comprised peripheral blood. The receptors shown here come from a woman in her thirties or forties with acute or convalescent COVID-19.

The rearrangement joins TRBV5-1 to TRBJ1-3; 7 positions agree with TRBD1. The J segment lost 4 bases and the V segment lost 0 bases, leaving 7 bases of the junction unmatched. The length of the CDR3 is 16 residues. Germline CDR1 is SGHRS and CDR2 is YFSETQ. The CDR3 region is CASSLGRGPHGNTIYF. In nucleotides, the CDR3 is TGCGCCAGCAGCTTGGGGAGGGGGCCTCACGGAAACACCATATATTTT. The full variable domain, in which reference TRBV5-1 and TRBJ1-3 provide the parts outside the CDR3, is KAGVTQTPRYLIKTRGQQVTLSCSPISGHRSVSWYQQTPGQGLQFLFEYFSETQRNKGNFPGRFSGRQFSNSRSEMNVSTLELGDSALYLCASSLGRGPHGNTIYFGEGSWLTVV.

The chain employs TRBV19 and TRBJ2-1; unclear D gene. The germline V gene has CDR1 LNHDA and CDR2 SQIVND (reference sequence). There are 14 residues in the CDR3. The ends were cut back, 7 bases at V and 3 bases at J, with 13 bases in the middle. The CDR3: CASNARVGYNEQFF. The CDR3 DNA reads TGTGCCAGTAATGCTCGGGTGGGCTACAATGAGCAGTTCTTC.

V and J are TRBV18 and TRBJ1-3; 7 positions agree with TRBD1. The CDR3 consists of 17 residues. V trimming: 2 bases; J trimming: 0 bases; junction bases outside the gene matches: 7. Germline assignment: CDR1 KGHSH and CDR2 LQKENI. CDR3 loop: CASSPKGQLLSGNTIYF. The CDR3 DNA is TGTGCCAGCTCACCAAAGGGACAGTTACTCTCTGGAAACACCATATATTTT.

The chain carries TRBV7-6 and TRBJ1-4, with a weak D call TRBD1 (5 bases). CDR1 and CDR2 (germline): SGHVS, FNYEAQ. This CDR3 region has 15 residues. V lost 5 bases to trimming and J lost 7 bases, with 17 bases between them. The DNA for the CDR3 is TGTGCCAGCAGCCCAGGGATGGCCGGGAGTGAAAAACTGTTTTTT. This encodes CASSPGMAGSEKLFF.

This clone was detected once. The gene calls are TRBV5-1 and TRBJ2-5; a weak D match, TRBD2 (5 bases). This CDR3 comprises 14 residues. The germline CDR1 and CDR2 sequences are SGHRS and YFSETQ. V dropped 2 bases and J dropped 4 bases, with 12 bases sitting between them. CDR3 sequence (DNA): TGCGCCAGCAGCTTCTACGGTAGCGCAGAGACCCAGTACTTC. It is translated as CASSFYGSAETQYF.

The CDR3 protein is CASSDRVWTEAFF. As DNA, the CDR3 is TGCGCCAGCAGTGACAGGGTTTGGACTGAAGCTTTCTTT. This chain joins TRBV10-1 and TRBJ1-1; possibly TRBD1 for D (5 bases). V gave up 3 bases and J gave up 5 bases, with 10 bases separating them. Germline CDR1 and CDR2: WNHNN and SYGVQD (reference sequence). The CDR3 covers 13 residues.

The chain recombines TRBV30 with TRBJ1-6; 9 bases align to TRBD1. Germline lookup yields CDR1 GTSNPN and CDR2 SVGIG (reference sequence). CDR3 length: 15 residues. The trim removed 1 base at V and 9 bases at J, leaving 7 bases unmatched. CDR3 loop: CAWSETGGISSPLHF. The CDR3 region has the DNA TGTGCCTGGAGTGAAACAGGGGGCATCAGTTCACCCCTCCACTTT.

The rearrangement uses TRBV12-3 or TRBV12-4 and TRBJ1-2, with 8 bases matching TRBD1. The length of the CDR3 is 13 residues. Germline trimming cut 6 bases from V and 5 bases from J; bases unmatched to any gene: 5. CDR3 protein: CASSRTGIYGYTF. The CDR3 coding sequence is TGTGCCAGCAGCCGGACAGGGATTTATGGCTACACCTTC.

The V gene is TRBV24-1, the J gene TRBJ2-3, with a weak D call TRBD1 (6 bases). V lost 2 bases and J 6 bases, leaving 11 bases between the germline ends. The CDR3 totals 14 residues. Looked up from germline, CDR1 is KGHDR and CDR2 is SFDVKD. As DNA, the CDR3 is TGTGCCACCAGTGATTCCAGGGGTGCGGATACGCAGTATTTT. It specifies CATSDSRGADTQYF.

As DNA, the CDR3 is TGTGCCAGCAGCAGCGACAGGGGTAATTGGAATGAGCAGTTCTTC. Protein sequence: CASSSDRGNWNEQFF. The chain joins TRBV11-1 to TRBJ2-1; 8 bases are a match to TRBD1. Trimming removed 5 bases from V and 7 bases from J; junction bases left unmatched: 10. CDR1 and CDR2 (germline): SGHAT, FQDESV (reference sequence). This CDR3 is built from 15 residues.

The chain employs TRBV6-1 and TRBJ1-2; D is ambiguous. Germline CDR1 is MNHNS and CDR2 is SASEGT. The CDR3 loop spans 12 amino acids. V was cut by 7 bases and J by 8 bases, with 14 bases left in between. The CDR3 reads CASILGNGGYTF. The CDR3 DNA reads as TGTGCCAGCATCCTCGGGAATGGGGGCTACACCTTC.

In its sample, this clone was seen once. This chain links TRBV28 with TRBJ2-3, with 9 bases lining up with TRBD1. The ends lost 10 bases at V and 0 bases at J; junction bases unmatched: 26. The V gene's germline CDR1 is MDHEN and CDR2 SYDVKM. CDR3 length equals 21 residues. Here the CDR3 DNA reads TGTGCCACCCCCTGGAACTACACAGGGGGCCTGAGACTACTGAGCACAGATACGCAGTATTTT. It translates to CATPWNYTGGLRLLSTDTQYF.

CDR3 in amino acids: CASSQAGTNNEQFF. The DNA for the CDR3 is TGTGCCAGCAGCCAAGCGGGGACTAACAATGAGCAGTTCTTC. This sequence joins TRBV3-1 (or the pseudogene TRBV3-2) and TRBJ2-1, with 7 bases lining up with TRBD2. Germline lookup yields CDR1 LGHDT and CDR2 YNNKEL (reference sequence). Trimming at V came to 1 base and at J to 5 bases, leaving 2 bases not matched to a gene. This CDR3 contains 14 residues.

The rearrangement uses TRBV2 and TRBJ2-3; 8 bases agree with TRBD2. Per germline, CDR1 SNHLY and CDR2 FYNNEI. V dropped 2 bases and J dropped 0; count of bases not matched to a gene: 10. The length of the CDR3 is 18 residues. CDR3: CASSERVGGGPSTDTQYF. CDR3 bases: TGTGCCAGCAGTGAACGGGTTGGCGGGGGGCCTAGCACAGATACGCAGTATTTT.

V usage is TRBV3-1 (or the pseudogene TRBV3-2) and J usage is TRBJ2-5, with 10 bases aligning to TRBD2. The germline V gene encodes CDR1 LGHDT and CDR2 YNNKEL (reference sequence). V dropped 1 base and J dropped 2; count of bases not matched to a gene: 4. This CDR3 is 16 amino acids long. CDR3 protein: CASSQGPAGGQETQYF. Written as DNA, the CDR3 is TGTGCCAGCAGCCAAGGCCCAGCGGGGGGGCAAGAGACCCAGTACTTC.

This chain's CDR3 is CASSPGQGRYQPQHF. In DNA, the CDR3 is TGTGCCAGCAGCCCCGGACAGGGTAGGTATCAGCCCCAGCATTTT. The chain joins TRBV5-5 to TRBJ1-5; 8 positions match TRBD1. This CDR3 has 15 amino acids. The V segment lost 4 bases and the J segment 5 bases; nucleotides outside the gene matches: 8. Germline CDR1 SGHKS, CDR2 YYEKEE (reference sequence).

The chain joins TRBV11-2 to TRBJ2-1, with D perhaps TRBD2 (5 bases). Trimming took 1 base from V and 12 from J, leaving 13 bases between them. Per the germline V gene, CDR1 is SGHAT and CDR2 is FQNNGV. CDR3 length equals 13 residues. The CDR3 spells CASSLGRVEGQFF. The CDR3 DNA is TGTGCCAGCAGCTTAGGTCGAGTCGAGGGGCAGTTCTTC.

V gene TRBV19 combines with J gene TRBJ1-1; maybe TRBD1 (5 bases). The V end lost 7 bases, the J end lost 0 bases, and 12 bases lay between the germline ends. This CDR3 has 14 residues. CDR1 is LNHDA, CDR2 SQIVND, per germline (reference sequence). The chain's CDR3 is CASTSGRLNTEAFF. The CDR3 DNA follows: TGTGCCAGTACCTCAGGGAGGTTGAACACTGAAGCTTTCTTT.

The genes are TRBV5-1 and TRBJ1-6, with D uncertain. This CDR3 region has 15 residues. The V end was cut by 2 bases, the J end by 4 bases, with 10 bases between. The V gene's germline CDR1 is SGHRS and CDR2 YFSETQ. CDR3 amino acids: CASSLDLRYNSPLHF. The DNA of the CDR3 is TGCGCCAGCAGCTTAGATCTCCGGTATAATTCACCCCTCCACTTT.

The chain carries TRBV6-5 and TRBJ2-3; 7 bases match TRBD1. This CDR3 has 16 residues. With 2 bases clipped from V and 2 bases from J, the junction kept 7 bases outside the gene matches. Germline V gene sequence: CDR1 MNHEY, CDR2 SVGAGI. This CDR3 reads CASSYTGQDLTDTQYF. The DNA of the CDR3 is TGTGCCAGCAGTTACACCGGACAGGACCTCACAGATACGCAGTATTTT.

This chain joins TRBV19 and TRBJ1-1, with D perhaps matching TRBD1 (5 bases). CDR3 length equals 13 residues. Trimming cost V 4 bases and J 1 base, with 7 bases left between them. Germline V gene data show CDR1 as LNHDA and CDR2 as SQIVND (reference sequence). The CDR3 DNA is TGTGCCAGTAGTAGGACACAGAACACTGAAGCTTTCTTT. Translating gives CASSRTQNTEAFF.

The V gene is TRBV3-1 (or the pseudogene TRBV3-2), the J gene TRBJ2-4; 10 nucleotides match TRBD2. Germline CDR1 is LGHDT and CDR2 is YNNKEL (reference sequence). Trimming removed 0 bases from V and 3 bases from J; junction bases left unmatched: 5. The CDR3 contains 17 residues. The CDR3 coding sequence is TGTGCCAGCAGCCAAGATCTGCTAGCGGGGGTCAAAAACATTCAGTACTTC. This encodes CASSQDLLAGVKNIQYF.

The sample holds one count of this clone. The V and J genes are TRBV4-1 and TRBJ2-4; 11 bases fit TRBD2. Trimming took 0 bases from V and 6 from J; bases not matched to a gene: 16. Germline V CDR1 and CDR2: MGHRA, YSYEKL. The CDR3 totals 20 residues. The CDR3 spells CASSQDSVASGGPGGNIQYF. The CDR3 DNA reads as TGCGCCAGCAGCCAAGATAGTGTGGCTAGCGGGGGGCCCGGGGGAAACATTCAGTACTTC.

This chain uses TRBV6-5 with TRBJ2-3, with 8 bases lining up with TRBD1. Per germline, CDR1 MNHEY and CDR2 SVGAGI. This CDR3 is 12 amino acids long. Trimming cost V 10 bases and J 4 bases; bases outside gene matches: 4. Here the CDR3 DNA reads TGTGCCACGGACAGGGAGGCAGATACGCAGTATTTT. It codes for CATDREADTQYF.

The chain has TRBV6-4 and TRBJ2-3; 9 bases map to TRBD2. This CDR3 has 16 residues. V gave up 2 bases and J gave up 2 bases; unmatched junction bases: 5. Germline-derived CDR1 and CDR2 are MRHNA and SNTAGT. In DNA, the CDR3 is TGTGCCAGCAGTGACCAGGCGGGGGGGCACACAGATACGCAGTATTTT. This translates into CASSDQAGGHTDTQYF.

This sequence joins TRBV7-9 and TRBJ2-2; 7 bases align to TRBD1. Germline CDR1 SEHNR, CDR2 FQNEAQ (reference sequence). The CDR3 is 18 amino acids. Losses at the gene ends were 6 bases for V and 5 bases for J; bases not matched to a gene: 18. CDR3 nucleotide sequence: TGTGCCAGCAGTTACCCGCCTGGGACCGACAGGGCAACCGGGGAGCTGTTTTTT. Translating gives CASSYPPGTDRATGELFF. Based on the CDR3 plus reference TRBV7-9 and TRBJ2-2, the full variable domain is DTGVSQNPRHKITKRGQNVTFRCDPISEHNRLYWYRQTLGQGPEFLTYFQNEAQLEKSRLLSDRFSAERPKGSFSTLEIQRTEQGDSAMYLCASSYPPGTDRATGELFFGEGSRLTVL.

This clone was seen once. This chain connects TRBV18 to TRBJ1-6; D is undetermined. This CDR3 has 14 residues. V was shortened by 8 bases and J by 2 bases, with 10 bases between the two germline ends. Per germline, CDR1 KGHSH and CDR2 LQKENI. The CDR3 sequence: CASTLAAYNSPLHF. As DNA, the CDR3 is TGTGCCAGCACCCTAGCGGCCTATAATTCACCCCTCCACTTT.

As DNA, the CDR3 is TGTGCCAGCAGCTTGGGCCCGACGGATAGATCGCGGGTCGAGACCCAGTACTTC. The encoded protein is CASSLGPTDRSRVETQYF. The chain carries TRBV5-5 and TRBJ2-5; D is perhaps TRBD2 (5 bases). The CDR3 covers 18 residues. V lost 0 bases and J 5 bases, leaving 23 bases between the germline ends. Germline loops: CDR1 SGHKS, CDR2 YYEKEE (reference sequence).

The chain couples TRBV5-1 to TRBJ1-2; D is uncertain. Germline V lookup: CDR1 SGHRS, CDR2 YFSETQ. CDR3 length: 13 amino acids. V was pared by 2 bases and J by 4 bases, with 9 bases between. As DNA, the CDR3 is TGCGCCAGCAGCTTTGACACTGCCTATGGCTACACCTTC. Translation gives CASSFDTAYGYTF.

V usage is TRBV11-1 and J usage is TRBJ1-4; TRBD1 might be the D (5 bases). CDR3 size: 16 residues. Trimming removed 5 bases from V and 6 bases from J, with 19 bases in between. CDR1 is SGHAT and CDR2 is FQDESV in the germline V gene (reference sequence). The CDR3 region is CASSTGTLTRDEKLFF. In nucleotides, the CDR3 is TGTGCCAGCAGCACCGGGACTCTAACAAGGGATGAAAAACTGTTTTTT.

The chain carries TRBV3-1 (or the pseudogene TRBV3-2) and TRBJ2-1; 7 positions agree with TRBD1. With 1 base clipped from V and 7 bases from J, the junction kept 7 bases outside the gene matches. The CDR3 has 15 residues. Germline CDR1 is LGHDT and CDR2 is YNNKEL (reference sequence). The CDR3 reads CASSQGRTGRNEQFF. CDR3 coding DNA: TGTGCCAGCAGCCAAGGCCGGACAGGACGGAATGAGCAGTTCTTC.